This T cell receptor beta chain was retrieved from a study of OX40 agonist ivuxolimab in advanced cancers. Study summary: Patients received ivuxolimab, an intravenous treatment, every 2 weeks at 0.01 to 10 mg/kg. Melanoma, hepatocellular carcinoma, head and neck or renal cell cancer occurred in dose-escalation patients. Study-wide points: CD4+ and CD8+ blood T cells expanded clonally by week 6 at 0.1 to 3.0 mg/kg.

Deletions cut 3 bases from V and 9 bases from J, with 11 bases between. The CDR3 is made up of 12 amino acids. Germline lookup yields CDR1 SEHNR and CDR2 FQNEAQ (reference sequence). Blood draws occurred at baseline, cycle 4 day 1, and cycle 7 day 1. Profiling relied on immunoSEQ multiplex PCR, and the TCRdb table lists in-frame clones only, not all of them. This table holds about 38,000 clones, 82% found once. By share, this clone counts as medium-sized (0.01 to 0.1%). The antigen is not known. The source material was CD4+ or CD8+ T cells sorted from blood, sampled in a trial of the OX40 agonist ivuxolimab. This TCR derives from an adult with an advanced solid tumor such as melanoma, head and neck, liver or kidney cancer. J is TRBJ1-1 and V is TRBV7-9; a possible D gene is TRBD1 (5 bases). CDR3 residues: CASSFETAKAFF. DNA of the CDR3: TGTGCCAGCAGCTTTGAGACAGCGAAAGCTTTCTTT.